One and the same sample provided the 6 T cell receptor beta chains below, sequenced in a study of blood T cell repertoires in COVID-19. The assay was immunoSEQ multiplex PCR, and TCRdb's table has in-frame clones only and misses some. The sample carries 150,000 to 200,000 clones, 65% to 85% recorded once. The specimen sequenced was peripheral blood. Source of these receptors: a man between 60 and 70 years old with active or convalescent COVID-19.

This clone was counted only a few times. The V gene is TRBV6-5, the J gene TRBJ2-4, with 7 bases fitting TRBD2. The CDR3 totals 15 residues. The V and J ends lost 4 bases and 0 bases, in that order; junction bases with no gene match: 3. Per germline, CDR1 MNHEY and CDR2 SVGAGI. The CDR3 sequence: CASSLSGTAKNIQYF. The CDR3 coding sequence is TGTGCCAGCAGTTTAAGCGGGACAGCCAAAAACATTCAGTACTTC.

J is TRBJ2-1 and V is TRBV11-3; weak D call: TRBD1 (5 bases). V shed 2 bases and J shed 8 bases, with 10 bases lying between them. CDR1 is SGHNT, CDR2 YENEEA, per germline. The CDR3 totals 13 residues. CDR3 loop: CASSLFGADEQFF. In DNA, the CDR3 is TGTGCCAGCAGCTTATTTGGGGCCGATGAGCAGTTCTTC.

The CDR3 DNA reads as TGTGCCAGCAGCCAGACGAGCGGGGGTAGCACAGATACGCAGTATTTT. It yields the protein CASSQTSGGSTDTQYF. The rearrangement uses TRBV14 and TRBJ2-3, with TRBD2 identical over 8 bases. The length of the CDR3 is 16 residues. The junction had 5 bases not matched to a gene; V was cut back by 3 bases and J by 0 bases. Germline CDR1 is SGHDN and CDR2 is FVKESK.

This chain links TRBV9 with TRBJ1-6; 7 bases map to TRBD1. Germline CDR1 and CDR2: SGDLS and YYNGEE. This CDR3 has 15 residues. The V gene end was trimmed by 1 base and the J gene end by 7 bases; junction bases not matched to a gene: 5. DNA for the CDR3: TGTGCCAGCAGCGTATCAGGGGGGAACAATTCACCCCTCCACTTT. Translation: CASSVSGGNNSPLHF.

On this clone: A junction boundary mismatches the germline segment, possibly from a read error. This chain links TRBV11-1 with TRBJ2-5, with a tentative D call TRBD1 (5 bases). CDR3 size: 15 residues. Germline values: CDR1 SGHAT, CDR2 FQDESV (reference sequence). Here the CDR3 DNA reads TGTGCCAGCAGCTTCCAGGGTAGGCACCAGGAGACCCAGTACTTC. It codes for CASSFQGRHQETQYF.

The chain has TRBV4-1 and TRBJ2-7; TRBD2 matches at 11 bases. The junction had 7 bases not matched to a gene; V was cut back by 4 bases and J by 2 bases. The CDR3 runs to 16 residues. CDR1 is MGHRA, CDR2 YSYEKL, per germline. In DNA form, the CDR3 reads TGCGCCAGCAGCCCCGGGACTAGCGGAGCTACCTACGAGCAGTACTTC. This codes for CASSPGTSGATYEQYF.